A single sample is the source of the 25 T cell receptor beta chains below, sequenced in a study of T cell repertoires in cytomegalovirus infection. TCRdb called the reads again in MiXCR, with one record for every CDR3 protein. The sample lists 150,000 to 160,000 distinct CDR3 sequences; roughly a quarter were seen once. Sequencing input: PBMCs. Every receptor here comes from a human donor in good health (CMV status not recorded). Some clones in this sample may be carry-over from other donors' samples.

Concerning this clonotype: At one boundary the junction diverges from the germline segment, which might be a read error. V usage is TRBV28 and J usage is TRBJ1-1, with a possible D match to TRBD1 (6 bases). Germline V CDR1 and CDR2: MDHEN, SYDVKM. This CDR3 is built from 11 residues. The CDR3, as DNA: TGTGCGAGCAAGGGGGACAACGGAGCTTTCTTT. Translating gives CASKGDNGAFF.

The chain couples TRBV7-3 to TRBJ1-1; TRBD1 is a possible D gene (5 bases). Trimming shortened V by 5 bases and J by 5 bases, and 18 bases separated the two germline ends. In germline, CDR1 is SGHTA, CDR2 FQGTGA. The CDR3 length is 15 residues. CDR3 sequence: CASSAGLGRRTEAFF. CDR3 DNA sequence: TGTGCCAGCAGCGCAGGGCTGGGGAGGAGGACTGAAGCTTTCTTT.

This chain connects TRBV30 to TRBJ1-4, with D possibly TRBD1 on 6 matching bases. CDR3 length: 13 residues. The germline CDR1 and CDR2 sequences are GTSNPN and SVGIG (reference sequence). V lost 2 bases to trimming and J lost 8 bases, with 12 bases between them. The CDR3 loop is CAWSSRGPEKLFF. The CDR3 coding sequence is TGTGCCTGGAGTTCCAGGGGCCCCGAAAAACTGTTTTTT. Combining the CDR3 with reference TRBV30 and TRBJ1-4 gives the whole variable domain SQTIHQWPATLVQPVGSPLSLECTVEGTSNPNLYWYRQAAGRGLQLLFYSVGIGQISSEVPQNLSASRPQDRQFILSSKKLLLSDSGFYLCAWSSRGPEKLFFGSGTQLSVL.

This clonotype was seen ten or more times. The gene calls are TRBV6-1 and TRBJ2-7, with TRBD2 as a possible D gene (5 bases). Germline CDR1 is MNHNS and CDR2 is SASEGT. The CDR3 runs 13 residues. Trimming left V 7 bases short and J 0 bases short, with 10 bases between. The CDR3 DNA reads TGTGCCAGCACCGTCGCGGGCTCCTACGAGCAGTACTTC. This codes for CASTVAGSYEQYF.

This clonotype was counted a few times. The gene calls are TRBV28 and TRBJ2-5, with a possible D match to TRBD1 (5 bases). V was pared by 5 bases and J by 2 bases, with 15 bases between. CDR3 length: 15 amino acids. CDR1 and CDR2 from the germline V gene are MDHEN and SYDVKM. In DNA form, the CDR3 reads TGTGCCAGCAGTCCCCTTGGGGCTGGACAAGAGACCCAGTACTTC. Protein product: CASSPLGAGQETQYF.

The chain couples TRBV11-2 to TRBJ2-3; D remains unclear. V was clipped by 0 bases and J by 2 bases, with 9 bases between them. The CDR3 contains 15 residues. Germline CDR1 SGHAT, CDR2 FQNNGV. The CDR3 here is CASSLDGAITDTQYF. The CDR3 coding sequence is TGTGCCAGCAGCTTAGACGGTGCCATCACAGATACGCAGTATTTT.

The J gene is TRBJ2-3, the V gene TRBV6-8, with TRBD2 identical over 10 bases. The CDR3 has 14 residues. Germline loops: CDR1 MNHGY, CDR2 SAAAGT. The V segment lost 8 bases and the J segment 9 bases; nucleotides outside the gene matches: 11. CDR3 nucleotides: TGTGCCAGCTCACTAGCGGGGACGCTGTACACGCAGTATTTT. Protein: CASSLAGTLYTQYF.

This clonotype was observed many times. The rearrangement uses TRBV7-2 and TRBJ2-5; D gene unclear. V gave up 6 bases and J gave up 3 bases, with 5 bases separating them. The CDR3 is made up of 11 amino acids. Looked up from germline, CDR1 is SGHTA and CDR2 is FQGNSA. The CDR3 sequence: CASRQEETQYF. The DNA for the CDR3 is TGTGCCAGCAGGCAGGAAGAGACCCAGTACTTC.

This clonotype showed up many times. The chain employs TRBV7-2 and TRBJ2-1; 9 bases fit TRBD2. Germline V gives CDR1 SGHTA, CDR2 FQGNSA. V lost 3 bases, J lost 8 bases, and 5 bases stayed unmatched. CDR3 length: 14 residues. This chain's CDR3 is CASSLSGGSYEQFF. The CDR3 coding sequence is TGTGCCAGCAGCTTGAGCGGGGGGAGTTATGAGCAGTTCTTC.

The V and J genes are TRBV20-1 and TRBJ1-1; possible D gene TRBD1, 6 bases. Germline CDR1 DFQATT, CDR2 SNEGSKA (reference sequence). Trimming left V 5 bases short and J 0 bases short, with 16 bases between. The CDR3 extends over 15 amino acids. The CDR3 DNA sequence: TGCAGTGCTCCCCCGGGACACAAAATGAACACTGAAGCTTTCTTT. Its translation is CSAPPGHKMNTEAFF.

This clonotype was counted many times. The rearrangement uses TRBV2 and TRBJ2-2; TRBD2 matches at 7 bases. Germline lookup yields CDR1 SNHLY and CDR2 FYNNEI. This CDR3 is 15 amino acids long. V gave up 0 bases and J gave up 7 bases; unmatched junction bases: 5. DNA of the CDR3: TGTGCCAGCAGTGAAGCGCGGGGGACGCACGGGGAGCTGTTTTTT. This sequence encodes CASSEARGTHGELFF.

The rearrangement joins TRBV7-6 to TRBJ2-3; D is uncertain. Deletions cut 1 base from V and 3 bases from J, with 11 bases between. Germline assignment: CDR1 SGHVS and CDR2 FNYEAQ. CDR3 length: 15 residues. The CDR3 DNA reads TGTGCCAGCAGCTTAGGATCGGTGGCAACAGATACGCAGTATTTT. As protein: CASSLGSVATDTQYF.

This rearrangement joins TRBV12-3 or TRBV12-4 to TRBJ1-4; unclear D gene. V lost 6 bases, J lost 3 bases, and 8 bases lay in between. This CDR3 spans 13 amino acids. The CDR3 is CASRPTPNEKLFF. The CDR3, as DNA: TGTGCCAGCAGACCCACACCTAATGAAAAACTGTTTTTT.

The J gene is TRBJ2-2, the V gene TRBV2; 9 bases map to TRBD1. The CDR3 has 14 amino acids. J gave up 5 bases and V 4 bases, and 2 bases lay outside the gene matches. Germline V lookup: CDR1 SNHLY, CDR2 FYNNEI. The CDR3 DNA sequence: TGTGCCAGCAGTGTACAGGGGGCGACCGGGGAGCTGTTTTTT. This encodes CASSVQGATGELFF.

This clonotype was seen a few times. This chain joins TRBV10-3 and TRBJ1-2, with D hard to call. V lost 3 bases and J 0 bases, leaving 5 bases between the germline ends. CDR3 length equals 13 residues. Looked up from germline, CDR1 is ENHRY and CDR2 is SYGVKD. CDR3 DNA sequence: TGTGCCATCAGTGACGGGGCTAACTATGGCTACACCTTC. Amino acid sequence: CAISDGANYGYTF.

The chain joins TRBV28 to TRBJ2-7; D is unclear. The germline V gene has CDR1 MDHEN and CDR2 SYDVKM. V gave up 7 bases and J gave up 4 bases, with 8 bases separating them. CDR3 length equals 11 residues. As DNA, the CDR3 is TGTGCCAGCAACTCTCTATACGAGCAGTACTTC. Residues: CASNSLYEQYF.

The chain recombines TRBV7-2 with TRBJ2-7; 9 bases are a match to TRBD2. This CDR3 comprises 17 residues. Unmatched junction bases numbered 12, after V lost 1 base and J lost 5 bases. Germline V gene lookup returns CDR1 SGHTA and CDR2 FQGNSA. The CDR3 sequence: CASSLVLSTSGFHEQYF. For the CDR3, the DNA is TGTGCCAGCAGCTTAGTCCTTTCGACTAGCGGTTTCCACGAGCAGTACTTC.

This clonotype was observed many times. V usage is TRBV7-9 and J usage is TRBJ2-6; perhaps TRBD2 as D (5 bases). This CDR3 has 14 residues. CDR1 and CDR2 (germline): SEHNR, FQNEAQ (reference sequence). The V end was cut by 3 bases, the J end by 2 bases, with 5 bases between. The CDR3 region is CASSLRAGANVLTF. The DNA of the CDR3 is TGTGCCAGCAGCTTGCGGGCTGGGGCCAACGTCCTGACTTTC.

The chain carries TRBV19 and TRBJ2-1, with 9 bases identical to TRBD1. This CDR3 comprises 15 residues. The junction had 10 bases not matched to a gene; V was cut back by 5 bases and J by 8 bases. CDR1 and CDR2 from the germline V gene are LNHDA and SQIVND (reference sequence). Here the CDR3 reads CASSAPGQGTDEQFF. In DNA, the CDR3 is TGTGCCAGTAGTGCACCGGGACAGGGTACGGATGAGCAGTTCTTC.

This clonotype has a count of ten or more. This chain connects TRBV7-8 to TRBJ1-1, with 7 positions matching TRBD1. Germline CDR1 SGHVS, CDR2 FQNEAQ. Trimming at V came to 5 bases and at J to 3 bases, leaving 3 bases not matched to a gene. This CDR3 spans 13 amino acids. The CDR3 here is CASSTDRDTEAFF. The CDR3 DNA is TGTGCCAGCAGCACTGACAGGGACACTGAAGCTTTCTTT.

The chain recombines TRBV7-9 with TRBJ2-7; possible D gene TRBD1, 5 bases. CDR1 and CDR2 (germline): SEHNR, FQNEAQ (reference sequence). The ends were cut back, 4 bases at V and 6 bases at J, with 16 bases in the middle. The CDR3 runs 14 residues. The DNA for the CDR3 is TGTGCCAGCAGCTCCACGACAGTCCACTCCGAGCAGTACTTC. Translating it yields CASSSTTVHSEQYF.

This clonotype was counted between two and nine times. The V gene is TRBV20-1, the J gene TRBJ2-7; no definite D call. The V gene's germline CDR1 is DFQATT and CDR2 SNEGSKA (reference sequence). With 5 bases removed from V and 4 bases from J, the gap between germline ends came to 9 bases. The CDR3 runs to 11 residues. The CDR3: CSAGLGYEQYF. The DNA of the CDR3 is TGCAGTGCTGGCCTTGGTTACGAGCAGTACTTC.

This sequence joins TRBV5-6 and TRBJ2-7, with no clear D. Trimming stripped 0 bases from V and 4 bases from J, with 14 bases between. Germline V gene sequence: CDR1 SGHDT, CDR2 YYEEEE. The CDR3 has 15 residues. The CDR3 is CASSLALQLPYEQYF. As DNA, the CDR3 is TGTGCCAGCAGCTTGGCGCTACAACTACCTTACGAGCAGTACTTC.

The V and J genes are TRBV7-6 and TRBJ2-1; 8 bases match TRBD2. Per the germline V gene, CDR1 is SGHVS and CDR2 is FNYEAQ. This CDR3 region has 14 residues. Unmatched junction bases numbered 5, after V lost 2 bases and J lost 8 bases. Here the CDR3 DNA reads TGTGCCAGCAGCTTACGGGGGGGCGTCGATGAGCAGTTCTTC. This sequence encodes CASSLRGGVDEQFF.

The genes are TRBV28 and TRBJ1-6, with D perhaps TRBD1 (6 bases). V was shortened by 7 bases and J by 0 bases, with 13 bases between the two germline ends. From germline, CDR1 is MDHEN and CDR2 SYDVKM. The CDR3 length is 16 residues. CDR3 nucleotides: TGTGCCAGCATCATAGGGGGGAGCTCCTATAATTCACCCCTCCACTTT. Translated, it gives CASIIGGSSYNSPLHF. The full variable domain, rest sourced from reference TRBV28 and TRBJ1-6, is DVKVTQSSRYLVKRTGEKVFLECVQDMDHENMFWYRQDPGLGLRLIYFSYDVKMKEKGDIPEGYSVSREKKERFSLILESASTNQTSMYLCASIIGGSSYNSPLHFGNGTRLTVT.